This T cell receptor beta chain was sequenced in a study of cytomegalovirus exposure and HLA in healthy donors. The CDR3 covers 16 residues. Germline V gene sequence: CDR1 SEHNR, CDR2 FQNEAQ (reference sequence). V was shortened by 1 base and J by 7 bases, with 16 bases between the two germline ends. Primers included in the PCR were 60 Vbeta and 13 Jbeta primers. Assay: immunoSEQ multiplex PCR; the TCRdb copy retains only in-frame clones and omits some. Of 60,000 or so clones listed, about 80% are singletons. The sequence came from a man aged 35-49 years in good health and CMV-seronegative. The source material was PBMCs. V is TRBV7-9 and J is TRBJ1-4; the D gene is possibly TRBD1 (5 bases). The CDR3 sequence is CASSLEVRGRTEKLFF. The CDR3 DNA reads TGTGCCAGCAGCTTAGAGGTCCGGGGGAGGACTGAAAAACTGTTTTTT.